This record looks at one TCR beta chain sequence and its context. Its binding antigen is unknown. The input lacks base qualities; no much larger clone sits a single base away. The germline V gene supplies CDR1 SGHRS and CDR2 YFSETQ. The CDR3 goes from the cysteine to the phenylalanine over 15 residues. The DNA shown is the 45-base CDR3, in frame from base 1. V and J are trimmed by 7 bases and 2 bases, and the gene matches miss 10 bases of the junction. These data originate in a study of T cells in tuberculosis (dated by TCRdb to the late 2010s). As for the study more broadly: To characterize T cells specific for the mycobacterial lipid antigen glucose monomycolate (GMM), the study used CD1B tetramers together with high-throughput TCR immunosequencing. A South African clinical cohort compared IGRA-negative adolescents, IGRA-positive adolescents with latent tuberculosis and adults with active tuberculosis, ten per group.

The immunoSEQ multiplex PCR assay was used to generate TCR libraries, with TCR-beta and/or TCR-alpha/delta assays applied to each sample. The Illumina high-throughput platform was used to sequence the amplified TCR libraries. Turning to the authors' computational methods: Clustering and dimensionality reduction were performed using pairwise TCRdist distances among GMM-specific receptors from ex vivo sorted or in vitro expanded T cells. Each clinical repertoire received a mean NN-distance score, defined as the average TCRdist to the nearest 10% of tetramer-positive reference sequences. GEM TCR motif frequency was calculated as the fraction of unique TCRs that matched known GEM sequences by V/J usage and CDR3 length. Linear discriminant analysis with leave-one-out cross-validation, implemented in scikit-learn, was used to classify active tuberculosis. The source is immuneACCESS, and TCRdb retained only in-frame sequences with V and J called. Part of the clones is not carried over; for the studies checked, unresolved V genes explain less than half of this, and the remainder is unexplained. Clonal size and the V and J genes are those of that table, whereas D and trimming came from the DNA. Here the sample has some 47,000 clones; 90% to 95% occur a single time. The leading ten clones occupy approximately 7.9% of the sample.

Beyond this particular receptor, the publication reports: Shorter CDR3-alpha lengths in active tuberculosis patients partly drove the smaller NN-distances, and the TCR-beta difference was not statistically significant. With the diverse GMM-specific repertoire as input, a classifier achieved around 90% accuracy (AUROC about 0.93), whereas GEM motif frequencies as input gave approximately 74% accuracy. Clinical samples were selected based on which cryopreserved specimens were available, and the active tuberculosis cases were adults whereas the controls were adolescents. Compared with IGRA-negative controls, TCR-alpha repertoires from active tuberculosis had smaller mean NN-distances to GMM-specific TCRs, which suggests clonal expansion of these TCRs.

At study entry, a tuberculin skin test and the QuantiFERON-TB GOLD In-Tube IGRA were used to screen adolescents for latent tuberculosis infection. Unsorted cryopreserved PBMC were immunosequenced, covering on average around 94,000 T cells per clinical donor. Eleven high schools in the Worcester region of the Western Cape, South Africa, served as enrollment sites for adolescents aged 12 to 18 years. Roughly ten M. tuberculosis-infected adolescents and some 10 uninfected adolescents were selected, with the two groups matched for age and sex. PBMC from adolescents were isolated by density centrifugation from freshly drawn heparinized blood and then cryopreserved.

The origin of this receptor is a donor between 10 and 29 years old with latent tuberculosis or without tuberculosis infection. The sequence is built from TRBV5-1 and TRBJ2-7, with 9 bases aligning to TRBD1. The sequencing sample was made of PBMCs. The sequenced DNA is TGCGCCAGCCCCTCAGGACAGGGGTTAACCTACGAGCAGTACTTC. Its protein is CASPSGQGLTYEQYF.